This TCR beta chain emerged from a study of blood T cell repertoires in COVID-19. Across the whole study: Material from acute and convalescent COVID-19 was sourced from the United States, Italy and Spain. From T cells, B-cell-depleted T cells, or PBMCs came the material, which was cDNA or gDNA.

Per the study methods: Reference gene primers were amplified, and this amplification served to estimate nucleated cell counts. The assay was immunoSEQ multiplex PCR, and TCRdb's table has in-frame clones only and misses some. V and J calls and clone size are as listed in that table; D and trimming were resolved from the DNA. The repertoire holds under 200,000 clones, about four fifths seen once, with around 3.4% in the top ten. Trimming pared 6 bases from V and 0 bases from J, leaving 11 bases between. This CDR3 region has 14 residues. Germline V lookup: CDR1 ENHRY, CDR2 SYGVKD. Material for sequencing was peripheral blood. This clonotype was obtained from a woman aged 80 or older with acute or convalescent COVID-19. This chain connects TRBV10-3 to TRBJ2-5; D possibly corresponds to TRBD1 (7 bases). The CDR3 region has the DNA TGTGCCATCAGGGGGGGACAGCACCAAGAGACCCAGTACTTC. Translation gives CAIRGGQHQETQYF.